In its sample, the clone carrying this T cell receptor beta chain was seen many times. The antigen is undetermined. Arm-PCR of CDR3 regions with iRepertoire HTBI primers generated TCR beta libraries. From the multiplex PCR reads, TCRdb called clonotypes with MiXCR, one entry per CDR3 protein. The top ten hold roughly 27% of the sample, which has a few hundred thousand distinct CDR3 sequences, approximately 15% seen once. Trimming removed 8 bases from V and 3 bases from J; junction bases left unmatched: 8. The germline CDR1 and CDR2 sequences are SNHLY and FYNNEI. CDR3 size: 15 residues. The data were taken from a study of regulatory T cells in long-lasting Graves disease. General study findings and limits: Favored gene segments in persistent disease were TRBV28, TRBJ1-2 and TRBJ2-5.

The time point here: newly diagnosed GD, antithyroid drugs for less than 3 months. PBMCs provided the RNA from which the TCR library was made. Investigators report Graves' disease was diagnosed under American Thyroid Association guidelines. This sample was shared with a second study, whose subject was T cells in Graves' hyperthyroidism and ophthalmopathy. According to that study: Lactation, pregnancy, other autoimmune disease or uncontrolled infection led to exclusion of patients.

This specimen consisted of peripheral blood mononuclear cells (PBMCs), obtained at new diagnosis, from a patient treated with antithyroid drugs. The clonotype was recovered from a man between 40 and 49 years old with Graves disease. J is TRBJ2-1 and V is TRBV2; 9 nucleotides agree with TRBD2. The CDR3 loop reads CASGGLAGSYNEQFF. The DNA of the CDR3 is TGTGCCAGCGGTGGCCTAGCGGGGAGCTACAATGAGCAGTTCTTC.